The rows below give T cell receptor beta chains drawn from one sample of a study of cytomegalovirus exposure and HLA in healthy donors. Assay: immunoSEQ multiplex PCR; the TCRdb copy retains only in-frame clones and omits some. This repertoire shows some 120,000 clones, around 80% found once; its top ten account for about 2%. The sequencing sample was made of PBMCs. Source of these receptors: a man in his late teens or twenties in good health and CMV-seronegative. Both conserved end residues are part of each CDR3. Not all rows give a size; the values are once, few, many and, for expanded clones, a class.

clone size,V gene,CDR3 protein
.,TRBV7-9,CASTLGLVEEQFF
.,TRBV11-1,CASSLASASRVVFF
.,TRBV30,CAWRIPGQDSPLHF
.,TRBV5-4,CASSLFSTGGSSYNEQFF
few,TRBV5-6,CASGLGTSSYEQYF
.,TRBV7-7,CASSLVRRTWDRGTDPDNEQFF
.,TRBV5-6,CASSQTGGAYYGYTF
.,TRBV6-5,CASSYQLAGVVNEQFF
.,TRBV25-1,CASSGQGVWTGELFF
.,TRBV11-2,CASSRRTGQDNEQFF
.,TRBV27,CASSTPGLAASTDTQYF
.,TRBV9,CASSADFRQNRNSPLHF
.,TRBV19,CASSPMLRGSVNSPLHF
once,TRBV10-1,CASSRLPGAVTGELFF
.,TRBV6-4,CASSFPGHGLTFF
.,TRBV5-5,CASSLLVAFTGELFF
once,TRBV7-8,CASLSRDNEKLFF
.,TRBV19,CASSISRVTGNTGELFF
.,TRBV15,CATSRGVAASTDTQYF
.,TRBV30,CAWSAASGRPGETQYF
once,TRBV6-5,CASSYSSEKLFF
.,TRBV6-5,CASSRSIAGGYEQYF